This T cell receptor beta chain was sequenced during a study of shared clonotypes between healthy human individuals (dated by TCRdb to the early 2020s). Broadly, across the study: Two women and a few men aged 18 to 49 years were included in the cohort. For each donor, CD4 naive and CD4 memory were each run on three plates, CD8 naive on two plates, and CD8 memory on one plate. To estimate repertoire size and how much clonotypes are shared between individuals, the study performed deep sequencing of blood TCR repertoires from a few healthy adults. To increase sequencing depth and limit assay-specific biases, TCR repertoire library preparation and sequencing were carried out by different laboratories using diverse techniques. Between about 0.94 and 10 billion PBMCs per donor were obtained by leukapheresis. The investigation overall reported the following: The genetic and exposure-history diversity represented was limited by the small number of donors. Rarefaction of sorted-subset datasets indicated incomplete sequencing despite the large sequencing depth. When a handful of donors were compared, the shared fraction of clonotypes was about 5% for naive CD4, about 4% for naive CD8, more than 2% for memory CD4, and 0.35% to 0.4% for memory CD8. Estimated clonotype richness was generally larger for naive than for memory subsets. Sampling was restricted to blood, and TCR repertoires in tissues likely differ from the TCR repertoires found in blood. Compared with non-shared clonotypes, clonotypes shared by all four sorted-subset donors had higher generation probabilities. Pairwise subsampling indicated that sequencing depth was expected to affect the degree of clonotype sharing among donors.

Donors were healthy HIV-negative adults with no recently reported acute infections or vaccinations. Only Caucasian adults living in Nashville, Tennessee, USA were represented among the donors. CD4+ T cells were enriched through magnetic negative selection, after which naive cells were positively selected on CD45RA and the remaining negative fraction served as the memory subset. After blood collection by leukapheresis, PBMCs were isolated using Ficoll-Histopaque density gradient centrifugation and then cryopreserved in the vapor phase of liquid nitrogen. Analytical flow cytometry was used to check the purity and quantity of every magnetically sorted T cell population. Genomic DNA was isolated from every sorted fraction and measured by UV absorbance on a Nanodrop 2000c. Using the deep immunoSEQ assay, TCR CDR3 regions were amplified from genomic DNA by multiplex PCR. Extracted genomic DNA from each cell subset was distributed evenly across all wells of several immunoSEQ 96-well plates, and each plate was treated as a replicate. Each replicate PCR for sorted subsets received roughly 200 ng genomic DNA, equal to around 32,000 T cell genomes. The purified libraries were quantified using a Qubit 3.0 fluorometer, sized with a Bioanalyzer 2100, and then quantified again using the KAPA Library Quantification kit. A separate single-read 150-cycle Illumina NextSeq 550 flow cell was used to sequence each immunoSEQ 96-well plate. The original methods were these. The immunoSEQ output contained only junctional sequences without quality scores, so filtering could not match that applied to full-length reads. To assign V/J genes and CDR3, sequences were annotated against IMGT germline references using PyIR, a Python wrapper for IgBLAST v1.9. Reads with weak V/J assignments (E-value above 1e-6), missing CDR3, stop codons, out-of-frame junctions, or ambiguous translated residues were removed. A V3J clonotype was defined by an identical inferred V gene, J gene, and CDR3 amino acid sequence. To compute the percentage overlap between repertoires, the number of shared unique clonotypes was divided by the size of the smaller repertoire. RTK rarefaction, the Chao1 estimator, and Recon v2.1 estimates of unobserved clonotypes were used to assess repertoire richness. For all TCRbeta clonotypes obtained by the gDNA method from a few donors, generation probabilities were computed with OLGA. Imported from immuneACCESS, the table was reduced by TCRdb to in-frame sequences with V and J called. These copies leave out some clones; in studies compared against another copy, an unresolved V gene accounts for under half, and the cause of the remainder is not known. V and J calls and clone size are as listed in that table; D and trimming were resolved from the DNA. This sample holds some 2,000,000 clones; almost 96% were observed only once. The ten largest clonotypes hold roughly 0.13% of the sample.

A note on this clone: There is no known antigen for this receptor. The sample holds no much larger clone one base away, and base qualities are not on file.

The CDR3 spans 14 residues, from the cysteine through the phenylalanine. CDR3 DNA is the only sequence kept; it has 42 bases, read in frame from the first base. The V end loses 7 bases and the J end loses 8 bases, and a stretch of 20 bases separates them. The germline V gene (reference sequence) supplies CDR1 SEHNR and CDR2 FQNEAQ. The V and J segments used are TRBV7-9 and TRBJ1-1; no D gene can be assigned with confidence. The TCR originated in a man between 18 and 35 years old in good health. Sample: naive CD4+ T cells sorted from blood. This sample's cell subset or site label indicates: CD45RA+ positively selected. The CDR3 region has the sequence CASTKNSGVREAFF. The DNA sequence reads TGTGCCAGCACCAAGAATTCCGGGGTACGGGAAGCTTTCTTT.